A single sample gave rise to the 32 T cell receptor beta chains below, sequenced in a study of blood T cells in healthy people across ages. PCR was performed a second time for roughly 7 to 11 cycles using a sample-barcoded 5' primer and a J-beta primer mix. MiXCR was run by TCRdb on the 5' RACE reads, yielding one entry per CDR3 protein. The table lists under 1,100,000 distinct CDR3 sequences, 25% of them singletons. A further study also used this sample, focusing on T cells of mothers and their children.

Sample: blood. These receptor sequences come from a girl aged 2 to 9 in good health.

This clonotype has just a few counts. V is TRBV12-5 and J is TRBJ1-6, with a weak D call TRBD1 (5 bases). The germline gives CDR1 LGHNT, CDR2 FRNRAP. This CDR3 spans 12 amino acids. The V and J ends lost 5 bases and 11 bases respectively, with 10 bases between them. The CDR3 DNA reads as TGTGCTAGTGGTAAGGGGAGGCCACCCCTCCACTTT. This gives the protein CASGKGRPPLHF.

This clonotype was counted only a few times. The chain links TRBV7-3 to TRBJ2-3; 10 positions match TRBD2. Germline loops: CDR1 SGHTA, CDR2 FQGTGA. Trimming removed 2 bases from V and 4 bases from J; junction bases left unmatched: 6. The CDR3 sequence is 16 residues long. In DNA, the CDR3 is TGTGCCAGCAGCTTAGAGCTAGCGGGAGTGGCAGATACGCAGTATTTT. This translates into CASSLELAGVADTQYF.

The sample holds many counts of this clonotype. The CDR3 DNA is TGCGCCAGCGGAGAGTTCAATCAGCCCCAGCATTTT. Its protein is CASGEFNQPQHF. V is TRBV5-1 and J is TRBJ1-5, with D hard to call. V dropped 7 bases and J dropped 3 bases, with 8 bases sitting between them. Germline V CDR1 and CDR2: SGHRS, YFSETQ. This CDR3 has 12 amino acids. Filled out from reference TRBV5-1 and TRBJ1-5, the complete variable domain reads KAGVTQTPRYLIKTRGQQVTLSCSPISGHRSVSWYQQTPGQGLQFLFEYFSETQRNKGNFPGRFSGRQFSNSRSEMNVSTLELGDSALYLCASGEFNQPQHFGDGTRLSIL.

The J gene is TRBJ2-7, the V gene TRBV4-1; 11 bases agree with TRBD2. The V gene end was trimmed by 0 bases and the J gene end by 6 bases; junction bases not matched to a gene: 10. CDR3 length equals 17 residues. The germline V gene encodes CDR1 MGHRA and CDR2 YSYEKL. For the CDR3, the DNA is TGCGCCAGCAGCCAAGAGACACTAGCGGGAGTCCGGGGCGAGCAGTACTTC. Its protein product is CASSQETLAGVRGEQYF.

The chain combines TRBV7-2 with TRBJ2-2; D is undetermined. From germline, CDR1 is SGHTA and CDR2 FQGNSA. Trimming took 2 bases from V and 0 from J, leaving 7 bases between them. This CDR3 has 15 amino acids. The CDR3 region has the DNA TGTGCCAGCAGCTTAAGGGCGACGAACACCGGGGAGCTGTTTTTT. Translation gives CASSLRATNTGELFF. The full variable domain, rest sourced from reference TRBV7-2 and TRBJ2-2, is GAGVSQSPSNKVTEKGKDVELRCDPISGHTALYWYRQSLGQGLEFLIYFQGNSAPDKSGLPSDRFSAERTGGSVSTLTIQRTQQEDSAVYLCASSLRATNTGELFFGEGSRLTVL.

V is TRBV7-9 and J is TRBJ2-1; D gene ambiguous. The V gene lost 3 bases and the J gene lost 6 bases, with 15 bases spanning the gap. The CDR3 is 15 residues long. The germline V gene has CDR1 SEHNR and CDR2 FQNEAQ (reference sequence). The chain's CDR3 is CASSLATIQPNEQFF. In nucleotides, the CDR3 is TGTGCCAGCAGCTTGGCTACAATCCAGCCCAATGAGCAGTTCTTC.

This sequence joins TRBV29-1 and TRBJ1-1, with D maybe TRBD1 (6 bases). The CDR3 spans 13 residues. The V and J ends lost 7 bases and 5 bases respectively, with 17 bases between them. In germline, CDR1 is SQVTM, CDR2 ANQGSEA. The CDR3 here is CSAVGGAETEAFF. In DNA form, the CDR3 reads TGCAGCGCCGTGGGGGGCGCGGAAACTGAAGCTTTCTTT. Full variable domain (missing parts from reference TRBV29-1 and TRBJ1-1): SAVISQKPSRDICQRGTSLTIQCQVDSQVTMMFWYRQQPGQSLTLIATANQGSEATYESGFVIDKFPISRPNLTFSTLTVSNMSPEDSSIYLCSAVGGAETEAFFGQGTRLTVV.

In regard to this clonotype: Germline and junction disagree at one end, which may indicate a read error. This chain uses TRBV12-3 or TRBV12-4 with TRBJ2-3; D remains ambiguous. CDR3 length: 12 residues. The CDR3 protein is CASKAGGDTEYF. CDR3 bases: TGTGCCAGCAAAGCAGGTGGAGATACGGAGTATTTT.

This clonotype has only a few counts. One junction end does not reproduce the germline sequence, and a read error may be involved. V is TRBV2 and J is TRBJ2-1; TRBD2 might be the D (6 bases). CDR3 size: 13 residues. Germline CDR1 and CDR2: SNHLY and FYNNEI. For the CDR3, the DNA is TGTGCCAGCACTAGCGCCAGACAAGAGACCCCGTACTTC. It yields the protein CASTSARQETPYF.

This clonotype has only a few counts. This sequence joins TRBV12-3 or TRBV12-4 and TRBJ2-2, with D possibly being TRBD1 (6 bases). Trimming took 4 bases from V and 3 from J, leaving 15 bases between them. The CDR3 is 16 residues long. CDR3 loop: CASSSDSVIYTGELFF. Written as DNA, the CDR3 is TGTGCCAGCAGTTCGGACAGCGTCATTTACACCGGGGAGCTGTTTTTT.

This clonotype was observed a handful of times. This chain links TRBV27 with TRBJ2-5; a possible D gene is TRBD2 (6 bases). V was pared by 4 bases and J by 11 bases, with 29 bases between. Germline CDR1 is MNHEY and CDR2 is SMNVEV (reference sequence). The CDR3 has 17 amino acids. CDR3 loop: CASSWVVGTYPSVKQYF. CDR3 nucleotides: TGTGCCAGCAGTTGGGTGGTGGGGACTTATCCCTCTGTTAAGCAGTACTTC.

This clonotype was seen more than once but under ten times. The genes are TRBV29-1 and TRBJ1-1; D gene ambiguous. The CDR3 consists of 12 residues. The germline CDR1 and CDR2 sequences are SQVTM and ANQGSEA. V was clipped by 1 base and J by 6 bases, with 9 bases between them. In DNA, the CDR3 is TGCAGCGTTGAAGCCGACGGGGCTGAAGCTTTCTTT. Amino acid sequence: CSVEADGAEAFF.

This clonotype was observed a handful of times. This chain connects TRBV11-3 to TRBJ2-2; TRBD1 agrees at 7 bases. This CDR3 is built from 15 residues. V was clipped by 5 bases and J by 4 bases; unmatched bases: 7. Germline-derived CDR1 and CDR2 are SGHNT and YENEEA. The CDR3 loop is CASSKRQGSTGELFF. CDR3 coding DNA: TGTGCCAGCAGCAAACGACAGGGCAGCACCGGGGAGCTGTTTTTT.

This clonotype was found a few times. The gene calls are TRBV14 and TRBJ2-3, with 8 positions matching TRBD2. This CDR3 contains 18 residues. The V segment lost 0 bases and the J segment 0 bases; nucleotides outside the gene matches: 8. From germline, CDR1 is SGHDN and CDR2 FVKESK. In DNA form, the CDR3 reads TGTGCCAGCAGCCAAGAGAGTCTAGCGGGCACAAGCACAGATACGCAGTATTTT. It encodes CASSQESLAGTSTDTQYF.

This clonotype turned up a few times. The rearrangement uses TRBV29-1 and TRBJ2-3; D assignment may be TRBD1 or TRBD2 (7 bases each). Germline loops: CDR1 SQVTM, CDR2 ANQGSEA. Between the trimmed V and J ends, which lost 0 bases and 2 bases, there was a span of 12 bases. CDR3 length: 15 residues. Written as DNA, the CDR3 is TGCAGCGTTGAAGAGGGAGGGACAGACACAGATACGCAGTATTTT. Translation: CSVEEGGTDTDTQYF.

A remark on this clonotype: Germline is not matched at one junction end, which may reflect a read error. This chain joins TRBV20-1 and TRBJ1-2; possible D gene TRBD1, 5 bases. The CDR3 loop spans 11 amino acids. CDR1 is DFQATT and CDR2 is SNEGSKA in the germline V gene (reference sequence). The CDR3 DNA sequence: TGCAATGCTAGACTGGGACGAGGCTACACCTTC. This sequence encodes CNARLGRGYTF.

The rearrangement uses TRBV2 and TRBJ1-6; D possibly corresponds to TRBD1 (5 bases). Trimming shortened V by 4 bases and J by 7 bases, and 14 bases separated the two germline ends. CDR3 length: 15 amino acids. Germline CDR1 and CDR2: SNHLY and FYNNEI. The CDR3 spells CASSASGAPNSPLHF. In nucleotides, the CDR3 is TGTGCCAGCAGTGCATCCGGGGCCCCCAATTCACCCCTCCACTTT.

This chain joins TRBV24-1 and TRBJ2-1; 10 bases align to TRBD2. The CDR3 totals 12 residues. With V trimmed by 4 bases and J by 12 bases, 2 bases remained unmatched. The V gene's germline CDR1 is KGHDR and CDR2 SFDVKD. The CDR3 region has the DNA TGTGCCACCAGTGACACTAGCGGGGTGCAGTTCTTC. This translates into CATSDTSGVQFF.

J is TRBJ2-4 and V is TRBV20-1; the D gene is possibly TRBD1 (6 bases). The length of the CDR3 is 13 residues. Germline V gives CDR1 DFQATT, CDR2 SNEGSKA (reference sequence). Trimming pared 3 bases from V and 5 bases from J, leaving 11 bases between. The CDR3: CSASRDNENIQYF. DNA of the CDR3: TGCAGTGCTAGCCGGGACAATGAAAACATTCAGTACTTC.

The chain has TRBV2 and TRBJ1-1; D is possibly TRBD1 (6 bases). Germline CDR1 reads SNHLY; CDR2 reads FYNNEI. V was shortened by 7 bases and J by 7 bases, with 22 bases between the two germline ends. The CDR3 covers 15 residues. The CDR3, as DNA: TGTGCCAGCAAATATTTACAGGGCGGGACTTATGAAGCTTTCTTT. As protein: CASKYLQGGTYEAFF.

The rearrangement links TRBV5-1 to TRBJ2-1, with 9 bases identical to TRBD2. The CDR3 contains 16 residues. From germline, CDR1 is SGHRS and CDR2 YFSETQ. V trimming: 4 bases; J trimming: 7 bases; junction bases outside the gene matches: 12. The CDR3 loop reads CASSPGGLAGINEQFF. The CDR3 DNA sequence: TGCGCCAGCAGCCCGGGAGGGCTAGCGGGGATAAATGAGCAGTTCTTC.

V gene TRBV29-1 combines with J gene TRBJ2-1; D may be TRBD2 (6 bases). Germline V gene lookup returns CDR1 SQVTM and CDR2 ANQGSEA. CDR3 length: 12 amino acids. Trimming left V 7 bases short and J 6 bases short, with 13 bases between. The CDR3 region is CSGGTPPNEQFF. The CDR3 nucleotides are TGCAGCGGCGGGACCCCCCCCAATGAGCAGTTCTTC.

V and J are TRBV5-5 and TRBJ2-1; 9 bases match TRBD2. CDR3 length: 15 residues. Germline lookup yields CDR1 SGHKS and CDR2 YYEKEE (reference sequence). The V gene end was trimmed by 2 bases and the J gene end by 4 bases; junction bases not matched to a gene: 4. The CDR3 bases are TGTGCCAGCAGCTTTCAGCGGGAGGCTTACAATGAGCAGTTCTTC. Translation gives CASSFQREAYNEQFF.

DNA for the CDR3: TGTGCCAGCAGTAAAACAGCCGGGTCCTATGGCTACACCTTC. It translates to CASSKTAGSYGYTF. V is TRBV6-5 and J is TRBJ1-2; D unclear. CDR3 length: 14 residues. Germline V gives CDR1 MNHEY, CDR2 SVGAGI. V was pared by 5 bases and J by 4 bases, with 14 bases between.

The chain is built from TRBV29-1 and TRBJ2-3; D might be TRBD1 (5 bases). Germline V gives CDR1 SQVTM, CDR2 ANQGSEA. Trimming stripped 6 bases from V and 2 bases from J, with 12 bases between. The CDR3 sequence is 13 residues long. The CDR3 loop is CSVGHRLTDTQYF. In nucleotides, the CDR3 is TGCAGCGTCGGACATCGACTCACAGATACGCAGTATTTT.

This clonotype was seen a handful of times. The V call is TRBV18, the J call TRBJ2-5; D gene unclear. Trimming removed 2 bases at V and 5 bases at J, with 6 bases between. This CDR3 is 12 amino acids long. CDR1 and CDR2 from the germline V gene are KGHSH and LQKENI. The CDR3 DNA reads as TGTGCCAGCTCACCAAGAATCGAGACCCAGTACTTC. This encodes CASSPRIETQYF. The entire variable domain, with the rest obtained from reference TRBV18 and TRBJ2-5, is as follows: NAGVMQNPRHLVRRRGQEARLRCSPMKGHSHVYWYRQLPEEGLKFMVYLQKENIIDESGMPKERFSAEFPKEGPSILRIQQVVRGDSAAYFCASSPRIETQYFGPGTRLLVL.

This clonotype turned up a few times. This sequence joins TRBV28 and TRBJ1-5; D unresolved. The CDR3 spans 13 residues. Trimming cost V 6 bases and J 0 bases, with 6 bases left between them. Germline CDR1 is MDHEN and CDR2 is SYDVKM. The CDR3, as DNA: TGTGCCAGCAGGGCTTATAGCAATCAGCCCCAGCATTTT. It translates to CASRAYSNQPQHF.

This clonotype was seen a handful of times. The V and J genes are TRBV6-1 and TRBJ1-4, with 9 bases fitting TRBD1. The length of the CDR3 is 14 residues. The germline gives CDR1 MNHNS, CDR2 SASEGT. The trim removed 5 bases at V and 7 bases at J, leaving 5 bases unmatched. The chain's CDR3 is CASSNRGRTEKLFF. The CDR3 DNA follows: TGTGCCAGCAGTAACAGGGGGCGAACTGAAAAACTGTTTTTT.

The chain couples TRBV6-2 or TRBV6-3 to TRBJ1-3; D ambiguous. The CDR3 sequence is 14 residues long. The V gene lost 7 bases and the J gene lost 0 bases, with 10 bases spanning the gap. CDR1 is MNHEY and CDR2 is SVGEGT in the germline V gene. DNA of the CDR3: TGTGCCAGCACCTTCCTCCTCTCTGGAAACACCATATATTTT. Its protein product is CASTFLLSGNTIYF.

This clonotype was observed a few times. The chain couples TRBV11-2 to TRBJ2-3; 8 bases match TRBD1. Germline assignment: CDR1 SGHAT and CDR2 FQNNGV. The CDR3 loop spans 14 amino acids. V was pared by 4 bases and J by 2 bases, with 2 bases of the junction left unmatched. CDR3 sequence (DNA): TGTGCCAGCAGCTATCAGGGGGCCACAGATACGCAGTATTTT. Its protein is CASSYQGATDTQYF.

This clonotype was found once. The CDR3 loop is CATEGLAGSGEQFF. Written as DNA, the CDR3 is TGTGCCACTGAAGGACTAGCGGGGAGCGGTGAGCAGTTCTTC. The rearrangement uses TRBV6-2 or TRBV6-3 and TRBJ2-5; TRBD2 matches at 12 bases. The end of the DNA is better explained by TRBJ2-1, so the J call may be wrong. The germline V gene encodes CDR1 MNHEY and CDR2 SVGEGT. The CDR3 has 14 residues.

Worth noting for this clonotype: Since no conserved phenylalanine or tryptophan closes the CDR3, a read error is the likely cause. The chain joins TRBV5-1 to TRBJ2-7; a weak D match, TRBD2 (6 bases). CDR3 length equals 12 residues. Germline V gives CDR1 SGHRS, CDR2 YFSETQ. V was cut by 4 bases and J by 6 bases, with 11 bases left in between. The CDR3 loop is CASSRGLTEQYL. CDR3 sequence (DNA): TGCGCCAGCAGCCGGGGACTGACCGAGCAGTACTTA.